These 29 T cell receptor beta chains came from one sample sequenced in a study of identical twins. One entry per CDR3 protein results from TCRdb running MiXCR on the 5' RACE reads. The sample holds hundreds of thousands of distinct CDR3 sequences, 20% to 25% seen once. The data also belong to a second study, concerning yellow fever vaccine responses in identical twins.

Material: CD4+ T cells sorted from blood. These receptors were taken from a woman under 30 in good health.

The rearrangement joins TRBV6-5 to TRBJ1-1; 9 nucleotides align to TRBD1. CDR1 is MNHEY and CDR2 is SVGAGI in the germline V gene. The CDR3 covers 15 residues. The junction had 6 bases not matched to a gene; V was cut back by 2 bases and J by 5 bases. The CDR3 coding sequence is TGTGCCAGCAGTTACCGGGACAGGGTAGGAACTGAAGCTTTCTTT. The encoded protein is CASSYRDRVGTEAFF.

The V gene is TRBV4-2, the J gene TRBJ1-6; D remains unclear. V shed 1 base and J shed 11 bases, with 12 bases lying between them. This CDR3 region has 14 residues. Per germline, CDR1 LGHNA and CDR2 YNFKEQ. CDR3 DNA sequence: TGTGCCAGCAGCCAAGCCACCCTCGAGGCACCCCTCCACTTT. This translates into CASSQATLEAPLHF.

This clonotype appeared a few times. V and J are TRBV18 and TRBJ2-2; a possible D gene is TRBD2 (5 bases). Germline CDR1 and CDR2: KGHSH and LQKENI. The CDR3 sequence is 17 residues long. The V gene lost 0 bases and the J gene lost 4 bases, with 15 bases spanning the gap. In DNA form, the CDR3 reads TGTGCCAGCTCACCACCCTACCCGGGGATTCTCACCGGGGAGCTGTTTTTT. Translated: CASSPPYPGILTGELFF.

This clonotype was found a few times. This chain links TRBV29-1 with TRBJ2-7; the match to TRBD2 covers 8 bases. The CDR3 loop spans 16 amino acids. The J segment lost 0 bases and the V segment lost 6 bases, leaving 13 bases of the junction unmatched. CDR1 and CDR2 (germline): SQVTM, ANQGSEA. The CDR3 nucleotides read TGCAGCGTCCGGGGGGTAGCGGGACCGAGCTCCTACGAGCAGTACTTC. Its protein product is CSVRGVAGPSSYEQYF.

The chain employs TRBV10-2 and TRBJ2-7; D uncertain. CDR3 length: 13 amino acids. Looked up from germline, CDR1 is WSHSY and CDR2 is SAAADI. The germline V and J ends were trimmed by 3 bases and 3 bases, with 9 bases remaining between them. The DNA of the CDR3 is TGCGCCAGCAGTGAACAACATGGCTACGAGCAGTACTTC. Residues: CASSEQHGYEQYF.

The rearrangement links TRBV12-3 or TRBV12-4 to TRBJ1-1; D ambiguous. The length of the CDR3 is 15 residues. Trimming shortened V by 0 bases and J by 0 bases, and 8 bases separated the two germline ends. CDR3 protein: CASSLAPGLNTEAFF. CDR3 bases: TGTGCCAGCAGTTTAGCGCCAGGACTGAACACTGAAGCTTTCTTT.

This clonotype has just a few counts. Here the CDR3 DNA reads TGCAGTACCCCGAGCGCCCTAGCGGGAGGGCTTAGGGATACGCAGTATTTT. This sequence encodes CSTPSALAGGLRDTQYF. The chain uses TRBV20-1 and TRBJ2-3, with 12 positions matching TRBD2. CDR3 length: 17 amino acids. In germline, CDR1 is DFQATT, CDR2 SNEGSKA (reference sequence). The V segment lost 8 bases and the J segment 6 bases; nucleotides outside the gene matches: 18.

This clonotype has more than one count but fewer than ten. V is TRBV29-1 and J is TRBJ2-3; the match to TRBD1 covers 8 bases. The CDR3 consists of 14 residues. J was trimmed by 1 base and V by 5 bases; bases with no gene match: 5. CDR1 is SQVTM, CDR2 ANQGSEA, per germline. CDR3 sequence reads: CSVCPGGGTDTQYF. CDR3 nucleotides: TGCAGCGTTTGCCCAGGGGGCGGCACAGATACGCAGTATTTT.

The rearrangement uses TRBV5-1 and TRBJ2-1; 8 nucleotides match TRBD2. Looked up from germline, CDR1 is SGHRS and CDR2 is YFSETQ. With 0 bases clipped from V and 6 bases from J, the junction kept 8 bases outside the gene matches. The CDR3 spans 16 residues. The CDR3 DNA reads as TGCGCCAGCAGCTTGGTAGGCGGGACTAGTAGCAATGAGCAGTTCTTC. It is translated as CASSLVGGTSSNEQFF.

This clonotype was recorded a few times. The chain recombines TRBV28 with TRBJ2-6, with TRBD2 matching over 7 bases. With V trimmed by 8 bases and J by 2 bases, 6 bases remained unmatched. CDR1 is MDHEN and CDR2 is SYDVKM in the germline V gene. This CDR3 region has 15 residues. The CDR3 reads CASGFRGAGANVLTF. CDR3 DNA: TGTGCCAGCGGATTCCGGGGGGCTGGGGCCAACGTCCTGACTTTC.

In its sample, this clonotype was seen a few times. The gene calls are TRBV5-1 and TRBJ2-3; TRBD2 matches at 9 bases. The CDR3 is 20 amino acids. Looked up from germline, CDR1 is SGHRS and CDR2 is YFSETQ. V lost 2 bases, J lost 0 bases, and 16 bases stayed unmatched. The CDR3 protein is CASSLVGSGGDPLSTDTQYF. In DNA, the CDR3 is TGCGCCAGCAGCTTAGTTGGTAGCGGGGGCGATCCGCTGAGCACAGATACGCAGTATTTT.

This clonotype was seen more than once but under ten times. The gene calls are TRBV5-1 and TRBJ2-5; D perhaps matches TRBD1 (6 bases). The length of the CDR3 is 14 residues. Looked up from germline, CDR1 is SGHRS and CDR2 is YFSETQ. V was clipped by 4 bases and J by 0 bases, with 10 bases between them. In nucleotides, the CDR3 is TGCGCCAGCAGCCGTCGGGACAACCAAGAGACCCAGTACTTC. Encoded protein: CASSRRDNQETQYF.

This clonotype appeared a few times. The chain joins TRBV7-2 to TRBJ2-5; D is ambiguous. Germline V lookup: CDR1 SGHTA, CDR2 FQGNSA. This CDR3 has 14 residues. The V end was cut by 2 bases, the J end by 2 bases, with 9 bases between. CDR3: CASSLSFSQETQYF. In DNA form, the CDR3 reads TGTGCCAGCAGCTTAAGTTTCTCACAAGAGACCCAGTACTTC. Using reference TRBV7-2 and TRBJ2-5 for the parts outside the CDR3, the full variable domain is GAGVSQSPSNKVTEKGKDVELRCDPISGHTALYWYRQSLGQGLEFLIYFQGNSAPDKSGLPSDRFSAERTGGSVSTLTIQRTQQEDSAVYLCASSLSFSQETQYFGPGTRLLVL.

J is TRBJ2-5 and V is TRBV29-1; TRBD1 agrees at 9 bases. In germline, CDR1 is SQVTM, CDR2 ANQGSEA. V lost 6 bases to trimming and J lost 4 bases; unmatched junction nucleotides: 6. The CDR3 covers 13 residues. The CDR3 region is CSVRGQGTETQYF. The CDR3 DNA reads as TGCAGCGTACGTGGACAGGGGACAGAGACCCAGTACTTC.

The chain uses TRBV7-3 and TRBJ1-6; 8 bases are a match to TRBD1. Trimming removed 5 bases from V and 10 bases from J; junction bases left unmatched: 4. CDR3 length: 13 amino acids. Germline-derived CDR1 and CDR2 are SGHTA and FQGTGA. The CDR3 DNA follows: TGTGCCAGCAGCCCGGGACAGGACTCACCCCTCCACTTT. Its translation: CASSPGQDSPLHF. The full variable domain, with the rest looked up from reference TRBV7-3 and TRBJ1-6, is GAGVSQTPSNKVTEKGKYVELRCDPISGHTALYWYRQSLGQGPEFLIYFQGTGAADDSGLPNDRFFAVRPEGSVSTLKIQRTERGDSAVYLCASSPGQDSPLHFGNGTRLTVT.

The chain has TRBV3-1 and TRBJ1-2; D call uncertain. Germline V gene sequence: CDR1 LGHDT, CDR2 YNNKEL (reference sequence). V shed 3 bases and J shed 5 bases, with 10 bases lying between them. The CDR3 loop spans 13 amino acids. The CDR3 loop is CASSHGMEYGYTF. Written as DNA, the CDR3 is TGTGCCAGCAGCCACGGAATGGAATATGGCTACACCTTC.

The genes are TRBV19 and TRBJ2-3; D is perhaps TRBD1 or TRBD2 (5 bases each). Trimming stripped 4 bases from V and 0 bases from J, with 11 bases between. CDR1 is LNHDA and CDR2 is SQIVND in the germline V gene (reference sequence). CDR3 size: 15 residues. In DNA form, the CDR3 reads TGTGCCAGTAGTACTGGGGGAACTAGCACAGATACGCAGTATTTT. Translation gives CASSTGGTSTDTQYF.

This clonotype was found a few times. The rearrangement uses TRBV5-1 and TRBJ2-1; the match to TRBD2 covers 11 bases. Germline CDR1 is SGHRS and CDR2 is YFSETQ. Trimming removed 7 bases from V and 9 bases from J; junction bases left unmatched: 18. There are 17 residues in the CDR3. CDR3 sequence: CASPRTLAGGKGGEQFF. In nucleotides, the CDR3 is TGCGCCAGCCCCCGTACCCTAGCGGGAGGAAAAGGGGGTGAGCAGTTCTTC. Together with reference TRBV5-1 and TRBJ2-1, the CDR3 gives the full variable domain: KAGVTQTPRYLIKTRGQQVTLSCSPISGHRSVSWYQQTPGQGLQFLFEYFSETQRNKGNFPGRFSGRQFSNSRSEMNVSTLELGDSALYLCASPRTLAGGKGGEQFFGPGTRLTVL.

V and J are TRBV12-3 or TRBV12-4 and TRBJ2-1; D uncertain. The germline V and J ends were trimmed by 1 base and 3 bases, with 7 bases remaining between them. The CDR3 is 14 residues long. Here the CDR3 reads CASSLVQLYNEQFF. For the CDR3, the DNA is TGTGCCAGCAGTTTAGTTCAGCTCTACAATGAGCAGTTCTTC.

The chain joins TRBV2 to TRBJ2-5; 15 bases are shared with TRBD2. The germline CDR1 and CDR2 sequences are SNHLY and FYNNEI. The CDR3 covers 18 residues. Trimming at V came to 6 bases and at J to 3 bases, leaving 11 bases not matched to a gene. The CDR3 DNA is TGTGCCAGCAGATACGGACTAGCGGGGGGGCGGTTGGAAGAGACCCAGTACTTC. Translation: CASRYGLAGGRLEETQYF.

This rearrangement joins TRBV10-3 to TRBJ2-3; the D gene is possibly TRBD2 (5 bases). Germline assignment: CDR1 ENHRY and CDR2 SYGVKD. The CDR3 runs to 15 residues. The ends were cut back, 2 bases at V and 5 bases at J, with 14 bases in the middle. CDR3 nucleotide sequence: TGTGCCATCAGTGAGGGACCACTCGGGATAGATACGCAGTATTTT. Translating gives CAISEGPLGIDTQYF.

Here the CDR3 DNA reads TGTGCCAGCAACTCTAGGGTTGGGGTAGCGGGGGGGAGCTCCTACAATGAGCAGTTCTTC. Translated: CASNSRVGVAGGSSYNEQFF. The chain joins TRBV28 to TRBJ2-1; TRBD2 matches 11 bases. This CDR3 region has 20 residues. The V gene end was trimmed by 7 bases and the J gene end by 0 bases; junction bases not matched to a gene: 17. Germline lookup yields CDR1 MDHEN and CDR2 SYDVKM.

CDR3 sequence reads: CASSLTPGQGWNEQFF. The DNA for the CDR3 is TGTGCCAGCAGCTTAACTCCGGGACAGGGTTGGAATGAGCAGTTCTTC. This chain connects TRBV7-7 to TRBJ2-1; 9 nucleotides line up with TRBD1. Germline V gene data show CDR1 as SSHAT and CDR2 as FNYEAQ (reference sequence). There are 16 residues in the CDR3. Trimming at V came to 2 bases and at J to 7 bases, leaving 9 bases not matched to a gene. The full variable domain, in which reference TRBV7-7 and TRBJ2-1 provide the parts outside the CDR3, is GAGVSQSPRYKVTKRGQDVTLRCDPISSHATLYWYQQALGQGPEFLTYFNYEAQPDKSGLPSDRFSAERPEGSISTLTIQRTEQRDSAMYRCASSLTPGQGWNEQFFGPGTRLTVL.

This clonotype was seen only a few times. V gene TRBV20-1 combines with J gene TRBJ2-1; the match to TRBD2 covers 10 bases. The germline V gene encodes CDR1 DFQATT and CDR2 SNEGSKA (reference sequence). This CDR3 is 14 amino acids long. Germline trimming cut 4 bases from V and 9 bases from J; bases unmatched to any gene: 9. In DNA, the CDR3 is TGCAGTGCTAACCCGACTAGCGGGTGGGGTGAGCAGTTCTTC. It is translated as CSANPTSGWGEQFF.

The chain joins TRBV20-1 to TRBJ2-1; 9 nucleotides agree with TRBD2. V dropped 5 bases and J dropped 4; count of bases not matched to a gene: 24. This CDR3 contains 20 residues. The germline CDR1 and CDR2 sequences are DFQATT and SNEGSKA (reference sequence). CDR3 loop: CSADLTGSQRGRGGYNEQFF. CDR3 nucleotide sequence: TGCAGTGCTGATTTAACAGGGTCCCAGAGAGGGCGGGGGGGTTACAATGAGCAGTTCTTC.

There are a few counts of this clonotype. The V call is TRBV7-8, the J call TRBJ2-2, with 7 bases that match TRBD1. Germline assignment: CDR1 SGHVS and CDR2 FQNEAQ. This CDR3 spans 14 amino acids. J was trimmed by 7 bases and V by 1 base; bases with no gene match: 3. Here the CDR3 DNA reads TGTGCCAGCAGCTTAGAACAGGGGATCGGGGAGCTGTTTTTT. Protein: CASSLEQGIGELFF.

This clonotype turned up a few times. This chain connects TRBV7-6 to TRBJ2-7; the match to TRBD1 covers 9 bases. CDR1 SGHVS and CDR2 FNYEAQ come from the germline V gene. CDR3 length: 18 amino acids. The V and J ends lost 1 base and 3 bases, in that order; junction bases with no gene match: 13. CDR3 nucleotide sequence: TGTGCCAGCAGCTTAGGGGCGGTAGGGACAGGGACTTTCTACGAGCAGTACTTC. This codes for CASSLGAVGTGTFYEQYF.

This clonotype has a handful of counts. The rearrangement links TRBV5-5 to TRBJ2-1; the D call may be TRBD1 or TRBD2 (6 bases each). Trimming removed 0 bases from V and 3 bases from J, with 13 bases in between. This CDR3 has 16 residues. Germline assignment: CDR1 SGHKS and CDR2 YYEKEE (reference sequence). CDR3 loop: CASSLAGAAYYNEQFF. CDR3 DNA: TGTGCCAGCAGCTTGGCGGGGGCTGCATACTACAATGAGCAGTTCTTC.

This rearrangement joins TRBV12-3 or TRBV12-4 to TRBJ1-6, with D unresolved. The CDR3 length is 13 residues. The V gene lost 8 bases and the J gene lost 10 bases, with 15 bases spanning the gap. The CDR3 sequence is CASATIGRSPLHF. For the CDR3, the DNA is TGTGCCAGCGCAACCATAGGGCGATCACCCCTCCACTTT.